This T cell receptor (beta chain) was recorded in a study of T cell responses to AZD1222 COVID-19 vaccine. Whole-study findings and limits: Elevations in Spike-specific TCR breadth and depth followed administration of two AZD1222 doses.

Germline V lookup: CDR1 SGHTA, CDR2 FQGTGA. The CDR3 runs to 15 residues. Losses at the gene ends were 5 bases for V and 4 bases for J; bases not matched to a gene: 6. In the case of this clone: Its antigen is still unknown.

The data were produced by immunoSEQ multiplex PCR, yet TCRdb's version contains in-frame clones alone and is incomplete. Counted here are roughly 110,000 clones, roughly 90% occurring once; the ten biggest clones make up 5.5% to 8%. The sample in question was peripheral blood, obtained on day 0 of AZD1222 vaccination. The source is an adult in good health. The chain uses TRBV7-3 and TRBJ2-1; 9 bases align to TRBD2. The CDR3 reads CASSRSSGIYNEQFF. CDR3 coding DNA: TGTGCCAGCAGCCGCTCTAGCGGGATTTACAATGAGCAGTTCTTC. The full variable domain, with the rest looked up from reference TRBV7-3 and TRBJ2-1, is GAGVSQTPSNKVTEKGKYVELRCDPISGHTALYWYRQSLGQGPEFLIYFQGTGAADDSGLPNDRFFAVRPEGSVSTLKIQRTERGDSAVYLCASSRSSGIYNEQFFGPGTRLTVL.